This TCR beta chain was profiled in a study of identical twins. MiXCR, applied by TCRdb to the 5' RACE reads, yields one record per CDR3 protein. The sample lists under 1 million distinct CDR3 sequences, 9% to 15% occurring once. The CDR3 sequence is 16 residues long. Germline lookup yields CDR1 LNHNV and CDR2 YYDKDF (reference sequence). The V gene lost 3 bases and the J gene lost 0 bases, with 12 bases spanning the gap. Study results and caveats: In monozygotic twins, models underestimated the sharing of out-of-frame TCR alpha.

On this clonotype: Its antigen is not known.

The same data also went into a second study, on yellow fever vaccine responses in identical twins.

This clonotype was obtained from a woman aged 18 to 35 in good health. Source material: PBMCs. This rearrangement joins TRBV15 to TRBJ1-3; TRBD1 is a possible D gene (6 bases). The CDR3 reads CATSRETGSSGNTIYF. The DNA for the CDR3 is TGTGCCACCAGCAGGGAAACAGGGAGCTCTGGAAACACCATATATTTT.